These T cell receptor beta chains were read from a single sample in a study of cytomegalovirus exposure and HLA in healthy donors. TCRdb's copy holds only in-frame clones and misses some; the assay was immunoSEQ multiplex PCR. This table holds around 160,000 clones, 91% found once. The sequenced sample was PBMCs. All receptors derive from a woman under 30 in good health and CMV-seropositive. Both conserved end residues are part of each CDR3. The order of the fields is clone size, V gene, CDR3 length, J gene, D gene, CDR3 DNA, CDR3 protein. D genes are given only for firm matches. Part of the rows lack a size; the others show once, few, many or a class for expanded clones.

abundance: NA; v_gene: TRBV28; len: 18; j_gene: TRBJ2-2; d_gene: TRBD2; CDR3nt: TGTGCCAGCACCCCACAAGAGGGGGTAGCGGGAGGGGCCGGGGAGCTGTTTTTT; CDR3aa: CASTPQEGVAGGAGELFF
abundance: NA; v_gene: TRBV7-2; len: 16; j_gene: TRBJ1-2; d_gene: NA; CDR3nt: TGTGCCAGCAGCCGGAGTGGGGGCTTTATCATCGATGGCTACACCTTC; CDR3aa: CASSRSGGFIIDGYTF
abundance: NA; v_gene: TRBV19; len: 16; j_gene: TRBJ2-1; d_gene: TRBD1; CDR3nt: TGTGCCAGTAGTCTCCAGCGGGACAGGGGGCGGTATGAGCAGTTCTTC; CDR3aa: CASSLQRDRGRYEQFF
abundance: NA; v_gene: TRBV6-5; len: 13; j_gene: TRBJ2-7; d_gene: NA; CDR3nt: TGTGCCAGCAATAACGGAGGGGTGGGCGAGCAGTACTTC; CDR3aa: CASNNGGVGEQYF
abundance: NA; v_gene: TRBV2; len: 15; j_gene: TRBJ1-5; d_gene: NA; CDR3nt: TGTGCCACCGCCCCCGATTTGGGGCGCAATCAGCCCCAGCATTTT; CDR3aa: CATAPDLGRNQPQHF
abundance: NA; v_gene: TRBV4-3; len: 16; j_gene: TRBJ1-1; d_gene: TRBD1; CDR3nt: TGCGCCAGCAGCCAAGATGCGGGGACAGGGGGAACTGAAGCTTTCTTT; CDR3aa: CASSQDAGTGGTEAFF
abundance: NA; v_gene: TRBV14; len: 21; j_gene: TRBJ1-2; d_gene: NA; CDR3nt: TGTGCCAGCAGCCAAGACGGGCTTTCGGTTACACTCGGGAGAGAGGGCCCCAGCTACACCTTC; CDR3aa: CASSQDGLSVTLGREGPSYTF
abundance: NA; v_gene: TRBV11-2; len: 16; j_gene: TRBJ2-7; d_gene: TRBD2; CDR3nt: TGTGCCAGCAGCCCTGGACTAGCGGGAGGGCATCTCGAGCAGTACTTC; CDR3aa: CASSPGLAGGHLEQYF
abundance: NA; v_gene: TRBV6-6; len: 12; j_gene: TRBJ1-4; d_gene: NA; CDR3nt: TGTGCCAGCAGTTACGGGGGGGAAAAACTGTTTTTT; CDR3aa: CASSYGGEKLFF
abundance: few; v_gene: TRBV5-1; len: 12; j_gene: TRBJ2-5; d_gene: NA; CDR3nt: TGCGCCAGCAGCGAGGGGGTCGAGACCCAGTACTTC; CDR3aa: CASSEGVETQYF
abundance: NA; v_gene: TRBV28; len: 17; j_gene: TRBJ1-1; d_gene: NA; CDR3nt: TGTGCCAGCAGTTTAAGCAGGGTAAGACGAATGAACACTGAAGCTTTCTTT; CDR3aa: CASSLSRVRRMNTEAFF
abundance: NA; v_gene: TRBV7-2; len: 13; j_gene: TRBJ1-1; d_gene: TRBD1; CDR3nt: TGTGCCAGCAGCTCGGACAGGGTAACTGAAGCTTTCTTT; CDR3aa: CASSSDRVTEAFF
abundance: NA; v_gene: TRBV7-9; len: 14; j_gene: TRBJ1-1; d_gene: TRBD1; CDR3nt: TGTGCCAGCAGCTTCGGGACAGGGGGCACTGAAGCTTTCTTT; CDR3aa: CASSFGTGGTEAFF
abundance: NA; v_gene: TRBV29-1; len: 14; j_gene: TRBJ2-1; d_gene: TRBD2; CDR3nt: TGCAGCGCTGGAGGTAGCGGGAGGGCCGGTGAGCAGTTCTTC; CDR3aa: CSAGGSGRAGEQFF
abundance: NA; v_gene: TRBV6-1; len: 15; j_gene: TRBJ1-1; d_gene: NA; CDR3nt: TGTGCCAGCGCCAGATCCGGGACAACGAACACTGAAGCTTTCTTT; CDR3aa: CASARSGTTNTEAFF
abundance: NA; v_gene: TRBV11-2; len: 16; j_gene: TRBJ2-7; d_gene: TRBD2; CDR3nt: TGTGCCAGCAGCCCCCGGGGTAGCGGGGGGGCCTACGAGCAGTACTTC; CDR3aa: CASSPRGSGGAYEQYF
abundance: NA; v_gene: TRBV7-2; len: 15; j_gene: TRBJ1-1; d_gene: TRBD1; CDR3nt: TGTGCCAGCAGCTTACAGGGGGCGGTAGGGACTGAAGCTTTCTTT; CDR3aa: CASSLQGAVGTEAFF
abundance: NA; v_gene: TRBV5-1; len: 12; j_gene: TRBJ1-1; d_gene: TRBD1; CDR3nt: TGCGCCAGCAGCTCTCTGACAGGGGAAGCTTTCTTT; CDR3aa: CASSSLTGEAFF
abundance: NA; v_gene: TRBV11-2; len: 19; j_gene: TRBJ2-5; d_gene: TRBD2; CDR3nt: TGTGCCAGCAGCGATCTTGGACTAGCGGGGGACCCGTACCAAGAGACCCAGTACTTC; CDR3aa: CASSDLGLAGDPYQETQYF
abundance: NA; v_gene: TRBV30; len: 11; j_gene: TRBJ1-2; d_gene: NA; CDR3nt: TGTGCCTGGAGGGGAGTGTATGGCTACACCTTC; CDR3aa: CAWRGVYGYTF
abundance: NA; v_gene: TRBV7-9; len: 15; j_gene: TRBJ2-3; d_gene: TRBD2; CDR3nt: TGTGCCAGCAGCCTCCAAGCGGGGGGCGTCGATACGCAGTATTTT; CDR3aa: CASSLQAGGVDTQYF
abundance: once; v_gene: TRBV7-6; len: 16; j_gene: TRBJ1-5; d_gene: NA; CDR3nt: TGTGCCAGCAGCTTCTACGGTCAACGTAGCAATCAGCCCCAGCATTTT; CDR3aa: CASSFYGQRSNQPQHF
abundance: NA; v_gene: TRBV5-6; len: 15; j_gene: TRBJ1-3; d_gene: TRBD1; CDR3nt: TGTGCCAGCAGCTTGCGACAGGGTGGTGGAAACACCATATATTTT; CDR3aa: CASSLRQGGGNTIYF
abundance: NA; v_gene: TRBV19; len: 16; j_gene: TRBJ1-2; d_gene: TRBD1; CDR3nt: TGTGCCAGTAGTATGGGGACAGGAGGGTTCAACTATGGCTACACCTTC; CDR3aa: CASSMGTGGFNYGYTF
abundance: NA; v_gene: TRBV2; len: 15; j_gene: TRBJ1-5; d_gene: NA; CDR3nt: TGTGCCAGCAAGTCAGGTGTAGTTGGCAATCAGCCCCAGCATTTT; CDR3aa: CASKSGVVGNQPQHF
abundance: NA; v_gene: TRBV5-1; len: 12; j_gene: TRBJ2-5; d_gene: NA; CDR3nt: TGCGCCAGCAGCGATCTGCAGGAGACCCAGTACTTC; CDR3aa: CASSDLQETQYF
abundance: NA; v_gene: TRBV27; len: 13; j_gene: TRBJ2-7; d_gene: NA; CDR3nt: TGTGCCAGCAGGGAAGGACAGTCCTACGAGCAGTACTTC; CDR3aa: CASREGQSYEQYF
abundance: NA; v_gene: TRBV27; len: 14; j_gene: TRBJ1-3; d_gene: NA; CDR3nt: TGTGCCAGCAGTGCACAGAGCCTAGGAAACACCATATATTTT; CDR3aa: CASSAQSLGNTIYF
abundance: NA; v_gene: TRBV28; len: 14; j_gene: TRBJ2-1; d_gene: NA; CDR3nt: TGTGCCAGCACCACTGGCGGGCATGTCAATGAGCAGTTCTTC; CDR3aa: CASTTGGHVNEQFF
abundance: NA; v_gene: TRBV19; len: 10; j_gene: TRBJ2-5; d_gene: NA; CDR3nt: TGTGCCAGCGGGGGTGAGACCCAGTACTTC; CDR3aa: CASGGETQYF
abundance: NA; v_gene: TRBV29-1; len: 12; j_gene: TRBJ2-7; d_gene: TRBD2; CDR3nt: TGCAGCGTACTAGCGGGAACCTACGAGCAGTACTTC; CDR3aa: CSVLAGTYEQYF
abundance: NA; v_gene: TRBV9; len: 17; j_gene: TRBJ2-7; d_gene: NA; CDR3nt: TGTGCCAGCAGCGTAGTAGCATCAAGCGCCGTCCCCTACGAGCAGTACTTC; CDR3aa: CASSVVASSAVPYEQYF
abundance: NA; v_gene: TRBV7-9; len: 15; j_gene: TRBJ1-2; d_gene: NA; CDR3nt: TGTGCCAGCAGCCAGCCCGGCGGAAAAAACTATGGCTACACCTTC; CDR3aa: CASSQPGGKNYGYTF
abundance: NA; v_gene: TRBV25-1; len: 13; j_gene: TRBJ2-7; d_gene: TRBD1; CDR3nt: TGTGCCACAACCGGGACAGCACCCTACGAGCAGTACTTC; CDR3aa: CATTGTAPYEQYF
abundance: NA; v_gene: TRBV6-5; len: 14; j_gene: TRBJ1-6; d_gene: NA; CDR3nt: TGTGCCAGCAGTTACGACGCTCCTAGGTCACCCCTCCACTTT; CDR3aa: CASSYDAPRSPLHF
abundance: NA; v_gene: TRBV19; len: 14; j_gene: TRBJ2-3; d_gene: TRBD2; CDR3nt: TGTGCCAGTGGGACTAGCGGATGGAAAGATACGCAGTATTTT; CDR3aa: CASGTSGWKDTQYF
abundance: NA; v_gene: TRBV2; len: 13; j_gene: TRBJ2-7; d_gene: TRBD2; CDR3nt: TGTGCCAGCCGGACTAGCGGGAGAGACGAGCAGTACTTC; CDR3aa: CASRTSGRDEQYF
abundance: NA; v_gene: TRBV27; len: 17; j_gene: TRBJ2-7; d_gene: TRBD2; CDR3nt: TGTGCCAGCAGTTTACGACCTAGCGGGGCTAGCTCCTACGAGCAGTACTTC; CDR3aa: CASSLRPSGASSYEQYF
abundance: NA; v_gene: TRBV10-3; len: 16; j_gene: TRBJ1-1; d_gene: NA; CDR3nt: TGTGCCATCAGGAGGGGGTGGGCCGAATTGAACACTGAAGCTTTCTTT; CDR3aa: CAIRRGWAELNTEAFF
abundance: NA; v_gene: TRBV5-1; len: 18; j_gene: TRBJ2-2; d_gene: TRBD2; CDR3nt: TGCGCCAGCACCATTTCCGGACTAGCGGGGGGCCGTACCGGGGAGCTGTTTTTT; CDR3aa: CASTISGLAGGRTGELFF
abundance: NA; v_gene: TRBV5-6; len: 14; j_gene: TRBJ1-4; d_gene: NA; CDR3nt: TGTGCCAGCAGCCCGAGGGGGACGAGTGAAAAACTGTTTTTT; CDR3aa: CASSPRGTSEKLFF
abundance: NA; v_gene: TRBV7-2; len: 16; j_gene: TRBJ2-1; d_gene: NA; CDR3nt: TGTGCCAGCAGCTTAGCGTCCCGAGGGCTCTACAATGAGCAGTTCTTC; CDR3aa: CASSLASRGLYNEQFF
abundance: NA; v_gene: TRBV5-1; len: 15; j_gene: TRBJ2-7; d_gene: TRBD1; CDR3nt: TGCGCCAGCAGCCAAGGGGACAGTCAAGCCTACGAGCAGTACTTC; CDR3aa: CASSQGDSQAYEQYF
abundance: NA; v_gene: TRBV7-8; len: 17; j_gene: TRBJ2-1; d_gene: NA; CDR3nt: TGTGCCAGCAGCTTAGTCCCGCAGGGAACTATATACAATGAGCAGTTCTTC; CDR3aa: CASSLVPQGTIYNEQFF
abundance: NA; v_gene: TRBV6-1; len: 15; j_gene: TRBJ1-1; d_gene: NA; CDR3nt: TGTGCCAGCAGTTCCTATTTAGCCGTGAACACTGAAGCTTTCTTT; CDR3aa: CASSSYLAVNTEAFF
abundance: NA; v_gene: TRBV28; len: 19; j_gene: TRBJ2-2; d_gene: TRBD2; CDR3nt: TGTGCCAGCACCCCCGGAGGACTAGCGGGACCTCCGAACACCGGGGAGCTGTTTTTT; CDR3aa: CASTPGGLAGPPNTGELFF
abundance: NA; v_gene: TRBV5-1; len: 15; j_gene: TRBJ1-1; d_gene: TRBD1; CDR3nt: TGCGCCAGCAGCCCCCGGGACAGGGAGAACACTGAAGCTTTCTTT; CDR3aa: CASSPRDRENTEAFF
abundance: NA; v_gene: TRBV11-2; len: 14; j_gene: TRBJ2-5; d_gene: NA; CDR3nt: TGTGCCAGCAGCTCCCGATGGGGGGAAGAGACCCAGTACTTC; CDR3aa: CASSSRWGEETQYF
abundance: once; v_gene: TRBV27; len: 13; j_gene: TRBJ2-7; d_gene: TRBD1; CDR3nt: TGTGCCAGCAGTTTAGACAGGGCTTACGAGCAGTACTTC; CDR3aa: CASSLDRAYEQYF
abundance: NA; v_gene: TRBV7-8; len: 12; j_gene: TRBJ2-1; d_gene: TRBD2; CDR3nt: TGTGCCAGCAGCTTAGCTAGCGGGAGTGCGTTCTTC; CDR3aa: CASSLASGSAFF
abundance: few; v_gene: TRBV29-1; len: 11; j_gene: TRBJ1-1; d_gene: TRBD1; CDR3nt: TGCAGCGTTGAAGGAGGGGGCCAGTCTTTCTTT; CDR3aa: CSVEGGGQSFF
abundance: NA; v_gene: TRBV12-2; len: 16; j_gene: TRBJ2-7; d_gene: NA; CDR3nt: TGTGCAAGTCGCTTAGCGCCTCGGAGGGGACCTGGCGAGCAGTACTTC; CDR3aa: CASRLAPRRGPGEQYF
abundance: NA; v_gene: TRBV4-3; len: 16; j_gene: TRBJ2-1; d_gene: TRBD2; CDR3nt: TGCGCCAGCAGCCTTTCGACTAGCGGGAGTGGCAATGAGCAGTTCTTC; CDR3aa: CASSLSTSGSGNEQFF
abundance: NA; v_gene: TRBV6-1; len: 15; j_gene: TRBJ2-2; d_gene: TRBD1; CDR3nt: TGTGCCAGCAGTGAAGACAGGGGGCTCACCGGGGAGCTGTTTTTT; CDR3aa: CASSEDRGLTGELFF